A selection of T cell receptor beta chains follows, all from one sample in a study of T cell responses to AZD1222 COVID-19 vaccine. The data were produced by immunoSEQ multiplex PCR, yet TCRdb's version contains in-frame clones alone and is incomplete. The sample comprises about 130,000 clones, 88% of which are singletons, and 7.6% rests with the top ten. The sample in question was peripheral blood, obtained on day 0 of AZD1222 vaccination. Receptors were obtained from an adult in good health. The CDR3 runs from the conserved cysteine through the conserved F or W. A D gene is named only where the DNA matches it firmly. The listing skips clone size in some rows; elsewhere it reads once, few, many or a size class.

j_call v_call d_call clone_size cdr3_nt cdr3_aa
TRBJ1-2 TRBV19 . . TGTGCCAGTGCCAACAACAGGGTCCGCTTTTTAGGCTACACCTTC CASANNRVRFLGYTF
TRBJ2-4 TRBV27 . . TGTGCCAGCAGTCTCATAGGATTAGCCAAAAACATTCAGTACTTC CASSLIGLAKNIQYF
TRBJ2-1 TRBV7-9 . . TGTGCCAGCAGCTTGGGGAGCTCCTACAATGAGCAGTTCTTC CASSLGSSYNEQFF
TRBJ1-1 TRBV19 TRBD1 . TGTGCCAGTAGTTTCGAGGGGGCGGGGACTGAAGCTTTCTTT CASSFEGAGTEAFF
TRBJ2-5 TRBV5-4 . . TGTGCCAGCAGCGTACCGGGGGAGCAAGAGACCCAGTACTTC CASSVPGEQETQYF
TRBJ1-5 TRBV10-3 . . TGTGCCATCAGTGAAGGGGGTCAGATCAATCAGCCCCAGCATTTT CAISEGGQINQPQHF
TRBJ1-5 TRBV30 . . TGTGCCTGGACCACCGGGCAGGGAGGTCAGCCCCAGCATTTT CAWTTGQGGQPQHF
TRBJ1-1 TRBV5-1 . . TGCGCCAGCAGGTGGGCGGGACAAAACACTGAAGCTTTCTTT CASRWAGQNTEAFF
TRBJ2-5 TRBV16 TRBD1 . TGTGCCAGCAGCTCGGACAGGATTCGAGAGACCCAGTACTTC CASSSDRIRETQYF
TRBJ2-5 TRBV6-6 . . TGTGCCAGCAGGGGGAATGTGGAGACCCAGTACTTC CASRGNVETQYF
TRBJ2-7 TRBV3-1/TRBV3-2 . . TGTGCCAGCAGCCAAGGACAGAGCTCCTACGAGCAGTACTTC CASSQGQSSYEQYF
TRBJ1-5 TRBV2 . . TGTGCCAGCAGCAAGTTGGGCAATCAGCCCCAGCATTTT CASSKLGNQPQHF
TRBJ1-6 TRBV11-2 . . TGTGCCAGCATCGACTCGTATAATTCACCCCTCCACTTT CASIDSYNSPLHF
TRBJ1-3 TRBV6-5 . . TGTGCCAGCAGCAGACCGGGCTCTGGAAACACCATATATTTT CASSRPGSGNTIYF
TRBJ1-4 TRBV28 . . TGTGCCAGCAGTTCGGTGGAGAGAAAACTGTTTTTT CASSSVERKLFF
TRBJ2-3 TRBV5-8 TRBD2 . TGTGCCAGCAGCTTGGCCCGTCTAGCGGGGGTTAGCGATACGCAGTATTTT CASSLARLAGVSDTQYF
TRBJ2-7 TRBV11-3 . . TGTGCCAGCAGCTCCGGGACCTACTACGAGCAGTACTTC CASSSGTYYEQYF
TRBJ1-6 TRBV2 . few TGTGCCAGCAACACCGCGACGGCCTCCCCTACCCTCCACTTT CASNTATASPTLHF
TRBJ2-3 TRBV4-2 TRBD2 . TGTGCCAGCAGCCAGGGGGGGGAAAAGACAGATACGCAGTATTTT CASSQGGEKTDTQYF
TRBJ2-7 TRBV7-9 TRBD2 . TGTGCCAGCAGCCCGACTAGCGTCAACGAGCAGTACTTC CASSPTSVNEQYF
TRBJ1-5 TRBV7-9 TRBD1 . TGTGCCAGCAGCCCACCCGGGACAGGGGGTAATAGGGATCAGCCCCAGCATTTT CASSPPGTGGNRDQPQHF
TRBJ2-1 TRBV18 TRBD1 . TGTGCCAGCTCACCACAACAGGGGTCTGACAATGAGCAGTTCTTC CASSPQQGSDNEQFF
TRBJ2-2 TRBV2 . . TGTGCCAGTTCCCAGGGGCCCGGGGAGCTGTTTTTT CASSQGPGELFF
TRBJ2-6 TRBV5-6 . . TGTGCCAGCAGCTTGGGGCCGAGCTCTGGGGCCAACGTCCTGACTTTC CASSLGPSSGANVLTF
TRBJ1-5 TRBV29-1 . few TGCAGCGTTAGGACCTTTAGCAATCAGCCCCAGCATTTT CSVRTFSNQPQHF
TRBJ2-5 TRBV5-4 TRBD1 . TGTGCCAGCAGCCTGACAGGGGAAGGGAAGACCCAGTACTTC CASSLTGEGKTQYF
TRBJ1-5 TRBV7-3 . . TGTGCCAGCAGCTTAACGACCGATCAGCCCCAGCATTTT CASSLTTDQPQHF
TRBJ1-1 TRBV7-2 . . TGTGCCAGCAGCATGAGGAGGACTGAAGCTTTCTTT CASSMRRTEAFF
TRBJ1-2 TRBV2 . . TGTGCCAGCAGTGGGGTTGAGCGTAACTATGGCTACACCTTC CASSGVERNYGYTF
TRBJ2-7 TRBV5-1 TRBD1 . TGCGCCAGCGGACCCGGGACAGCATCCTACGAGCAGTACTTC CASGPGTASYEQYF
TRBJ2-3 TRBV11-2 . . TGTGCCAGCAGCCCTGGCCGACCTGGCCGTACAGATACGCAGTATTTT CASSPGRPGRTDTQYF
TRBJ1-6 TRBV5-1 . . TGCGCCAGCAGCCACGGACAGCATGGGAATTCACCCCTCCACTTT CASSHGQHGNSPLHF
TRBJ2-1 TRBV24-1 TRBD1 few TGTGCCACCAGTGATCCATCTCCGGGACAGGCCCTATACAATGAGCAGTTCTTC CATSDPSPGQALYNEQFF
TRBJ2-3 TRBV28 . . TGTGCCAGCAGTTCGCCCCAGTCAGATACGCAGTATTTT CASSSPQSDTQYF
TRBJ2-7 TRBV28 . . TGTGCCAGCAGTTTGGAAGGATACGAGCAGTACTTC CASSLEGYEQYF
TRBJ2-1 TRBV3-1/TRBV3-2 TRBD2 . TGTGCCAGCAGCAAGGGCCTAGCGGGGGAATACAATGAGCAGTTCTTC CASSKGLAGEYNEQFF
TRBJ2-1 TRBV10-1 TRBD2 . TGCGCCAGCAGTGAGAGGACTAGCGGGAGTCGCAGCTCCTACAATGAGCAGTTCTTC CASSERTSGSRSSYNEQFF
TRBJ1-1 TRBV11-1 TRBD1 . TGTGCCAGCAGCTTAGGACAGGGGGCAGGATTCACTGAAGCTTTCTTT CASSLGQGAGFTEAFF
TRBJ1-6 TRBV6-2/TRBV6-3 . . TGTGCCAGCAGTTACTCAGCGGGGTCTAATTCACCCCTCCACTTT CASSYSAGSNSPLHF
TRBJ2-3 TRBV3-1/TRBV3-2 . . TGTGCCAGCAGCCAAGTCGTGGATACGCAGTATTTT CASSQVVDTQYF
TRBJ2-1 TRBV5-1 TRBD1 . TGCGCCAGCAGCCCTGGTGGGACAGCGGACAATGAGCAGTTCTTC CASSPGGTADNEQFF
TRBJ2-7 TRBV9 . . TGTGCCAGCAGCGTAGGGTTAGCCTACGAGCAGTACTTC CASSVGLAYEQYF
TRBJ1-5 TRBV5-1 . . TGCGCCAGCAGCTCAAGGGATGGTCAGCCCCAGCATTTT CASSSRDGQPQHF
TRBJ1-1 TRBV7-8 TRBD1 . TGTGCCAGCAGCACCCAACAGGGGGGGCGCACTGAAGCTTTCTTT CASSTQQGGRTEAFF
TRBJ1-6 TRBV6-4 . few TGTGCCAGCAGTGAAGGGAGCTCCTATAATTCACCCCTCCACTTT CASSEGSSYNSPLHF
TRBJ2-7 TRBV10-1 . once TGCGCCAGCAGTGAGTCGAGGCAGGGCGAGTACGAGCAGTACTTC CASSESRQGEYEQYF